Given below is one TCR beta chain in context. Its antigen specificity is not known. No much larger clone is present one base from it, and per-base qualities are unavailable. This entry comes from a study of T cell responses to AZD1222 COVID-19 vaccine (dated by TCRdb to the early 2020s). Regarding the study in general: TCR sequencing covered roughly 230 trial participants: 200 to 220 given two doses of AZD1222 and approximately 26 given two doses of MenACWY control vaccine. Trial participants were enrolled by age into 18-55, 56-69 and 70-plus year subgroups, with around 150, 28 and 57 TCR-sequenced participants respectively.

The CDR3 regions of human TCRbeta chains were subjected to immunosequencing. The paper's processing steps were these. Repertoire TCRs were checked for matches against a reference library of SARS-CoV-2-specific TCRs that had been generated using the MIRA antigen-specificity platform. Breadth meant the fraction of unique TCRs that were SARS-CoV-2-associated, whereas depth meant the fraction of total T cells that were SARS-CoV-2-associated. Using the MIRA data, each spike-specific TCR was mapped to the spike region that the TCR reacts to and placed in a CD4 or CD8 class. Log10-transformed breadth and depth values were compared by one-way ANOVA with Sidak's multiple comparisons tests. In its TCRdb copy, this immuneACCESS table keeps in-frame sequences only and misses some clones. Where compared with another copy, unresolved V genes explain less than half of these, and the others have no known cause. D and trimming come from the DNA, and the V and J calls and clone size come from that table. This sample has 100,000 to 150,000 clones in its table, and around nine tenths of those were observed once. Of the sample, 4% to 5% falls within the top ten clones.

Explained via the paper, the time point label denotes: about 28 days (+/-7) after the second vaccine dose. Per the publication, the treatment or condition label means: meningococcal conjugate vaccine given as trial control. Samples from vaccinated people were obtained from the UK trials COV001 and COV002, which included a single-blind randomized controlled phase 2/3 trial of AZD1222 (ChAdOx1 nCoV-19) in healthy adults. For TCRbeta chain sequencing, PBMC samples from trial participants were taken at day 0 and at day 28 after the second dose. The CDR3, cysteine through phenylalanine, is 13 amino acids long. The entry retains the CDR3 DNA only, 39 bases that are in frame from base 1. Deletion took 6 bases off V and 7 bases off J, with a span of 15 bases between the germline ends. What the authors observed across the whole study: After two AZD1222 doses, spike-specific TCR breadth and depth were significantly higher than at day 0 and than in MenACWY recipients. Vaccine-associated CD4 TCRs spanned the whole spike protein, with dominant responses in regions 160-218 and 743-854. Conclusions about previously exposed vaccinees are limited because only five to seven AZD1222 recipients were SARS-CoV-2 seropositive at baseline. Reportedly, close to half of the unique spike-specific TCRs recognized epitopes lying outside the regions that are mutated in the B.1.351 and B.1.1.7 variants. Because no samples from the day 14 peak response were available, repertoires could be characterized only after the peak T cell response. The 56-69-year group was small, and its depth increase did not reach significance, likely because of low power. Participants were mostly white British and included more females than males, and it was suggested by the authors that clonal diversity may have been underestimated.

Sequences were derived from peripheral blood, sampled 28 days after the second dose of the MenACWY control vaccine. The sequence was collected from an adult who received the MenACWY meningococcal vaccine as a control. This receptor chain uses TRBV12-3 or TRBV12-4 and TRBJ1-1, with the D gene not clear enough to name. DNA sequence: TGTGCCAGCAGATCGTGGGTCCTGAATGAAGCTTTCTTT. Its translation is CASRSWVLNEAFF.